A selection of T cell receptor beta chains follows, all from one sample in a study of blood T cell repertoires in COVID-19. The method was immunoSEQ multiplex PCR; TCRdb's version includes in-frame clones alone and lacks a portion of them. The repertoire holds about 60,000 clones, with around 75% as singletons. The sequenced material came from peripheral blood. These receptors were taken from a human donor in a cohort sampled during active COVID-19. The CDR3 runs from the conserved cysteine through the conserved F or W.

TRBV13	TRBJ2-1	CASSRPPTSGGANEQFF
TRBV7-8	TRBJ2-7	CASSPLGAYEQYF
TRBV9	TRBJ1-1	CASGQGPDTEAFF
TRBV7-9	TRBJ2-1	CASSSRLAESYNEQFF
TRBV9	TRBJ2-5	CASSVHALQETQYF
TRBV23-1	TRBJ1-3	CASSQPRGPGGNTIYF
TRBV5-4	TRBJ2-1	CASSFLEGRRYNEQFF
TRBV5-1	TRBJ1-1	CASSFDGGNTEAFF
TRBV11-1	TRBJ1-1	CASSASDSRAFF
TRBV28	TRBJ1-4	CASSRTGLNEKLFF
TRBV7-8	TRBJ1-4	CASSLAWRVGEKLFF
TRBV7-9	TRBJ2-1	CASSLPQGARDEQFF
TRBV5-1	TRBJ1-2	CASSLQEYTNYGYTF
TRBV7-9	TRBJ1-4	CASSLPLGANEKLFF
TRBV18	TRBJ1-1	CASSLRGLAGVNTEAFF
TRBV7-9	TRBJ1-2	CASTGGGRPYGYTF
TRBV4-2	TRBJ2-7	CASSQDWESYEQYF
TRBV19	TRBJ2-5	CASSPRGRRETQYF
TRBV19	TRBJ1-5	CASRDPGEMPQHF
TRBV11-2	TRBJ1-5	CASSLDGGDQPQHF
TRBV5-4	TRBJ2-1	CASSLAETSGGQQFF
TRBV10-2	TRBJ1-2	CASSETLTAPKGYTF
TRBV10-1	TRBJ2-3	CASSGGLAVTNSSTDTQYF
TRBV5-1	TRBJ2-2	CASSIGGNTGELFF
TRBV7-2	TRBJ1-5	CASSLQGAGQPQHF
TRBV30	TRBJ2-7	CAWSSGTYEQYF
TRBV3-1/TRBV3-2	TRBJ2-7	CASSQGLAGVGEQYF
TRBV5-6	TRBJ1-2	CASSLSGSNYGYTF
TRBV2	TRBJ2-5	CASSDPAGLGETQYF
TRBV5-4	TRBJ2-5	CASSKGQGHQETQYF
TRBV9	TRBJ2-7	CASSVDPTIWSEQYF
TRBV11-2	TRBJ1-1	CASSLGPSEAFF
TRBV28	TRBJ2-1	CASSIQLATDEQFF
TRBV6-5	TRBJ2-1	CASRRGDLYNEQFF
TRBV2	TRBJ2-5	CASHPGGPQETQYF
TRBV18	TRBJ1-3	CASSPGQGAGNTIYF